The 2 T cell receptor beta chains in this list originate from one sample, sequenced in a study of graft-versus-host responses after intestinal transplantation. These receptors are not linked to any known antigen. The method was immunoSEQ multiplex PCR; TCRdb's version includes in-frame clones alone and lacks a portion of them. The sample carries 89,000 or so clones, around 83% recorded once. The sequenced sample was unstimulated CD4+ T cells sorted from spleen or lymph node cells, obtained before intestinal transplant. The origin of the receptors is a human donor who received an intestinal transplant.

The V and J genes are TRBV9 and TRBJ2-1; D might be TRBD2 (6 bases). The CDR3 spans 15 residues. The germline CDR1 and CDR2 sequences are SGDLS and YYNGEE. V gave up 4 bases and J gave up 7 bases, with 18 bases separating them. The CDR3 nucleotides read TGTGCCAGCAGCAAGGTGGGGGACTTGGGGAATGAGCAGTTCTTC. This gives the protein CASSKVGDLGNEQFF.

Concerning this clone itself: Sequence at one end of the junction differs from germline and may be a read error. The chain's CDR3 is CASSPGLAGGIQETQYF. In DNA form, the CDR3 reads TGTGCTAGCAGTCCGGGACTAGCGGGAGGGATACAAGAGACCCAGTACTTC. The J gene is TRBJ2-5, the V gene TRBV7-7, with TRBD2 matching 16 bases. CDR1 SSHAT and CDR2 FNYEAQ come from the germline V gene (reference sequence). CDR3 length: 17 residues. The full variable domain, rest sourced from reference TRBV7-7 and TRBJ2-5, is GAGVSQSPRYKVTKRGQDVTLRCDPISSHATLYWYQQALGQGPEFLTYFNYEAQPDKSGLPSDRFSAERPEGSISTLTIQRTEQRDSAMYRCASSPGLAGGIQETQYFGPGTRLLVL.